The T cell receptor beta chain described here comes from a study of blood T cell repertoires in COVID-19. Overall study: There were acute and convalescent COVID-19 samples, and they came from the United States, Italy and Spain. Sample material is recorded as cDNA or gDNA derived from T cells, B-cell-depleted T cells, or PBMCs.

CDR3 size: 12 residues. Trimming stripped 4 bases from V and 11 bases from J, with 11 bases between. Original processing notes: How many nucleated cells were present was estimated from reference gene primer amplification. Clones were read by immunoSEQ multiplex PCR, and TCRdb kept only the in-frame ones, dropping some. V and J calls and clone size are given by that table; D and trimming were obtained from the DNA. This table has around 42,000 clones, 80% to 90% appearing once. This chain joins TRBV6-7 and TRBJ2-2, with D unresolved. TRBV6-7 is an open reading frame whose function is uncertain. Material: peripheral blood. The clonotype was recovered from a young man with active or convalescent COVID-19. For the CDR3, the DNA is TGTGCCAGCAGTTTAGTTTCTTGTGAGCTGTTTTTT. It translates to CASSLVSCELFF.